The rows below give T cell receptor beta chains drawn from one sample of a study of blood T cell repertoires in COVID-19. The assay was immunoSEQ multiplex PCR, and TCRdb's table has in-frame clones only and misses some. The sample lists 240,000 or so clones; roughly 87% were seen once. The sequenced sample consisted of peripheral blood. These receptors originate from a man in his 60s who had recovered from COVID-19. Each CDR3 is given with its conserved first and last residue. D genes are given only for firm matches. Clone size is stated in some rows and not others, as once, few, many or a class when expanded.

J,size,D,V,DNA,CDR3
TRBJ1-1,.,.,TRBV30,TGTGCCTGGAGTCTAAGGGGCACTGAAGCTTTCTTT,CAWSLRGTEAFF
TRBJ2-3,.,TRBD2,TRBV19,TGTGCCAGTAGTATTGGCCCGCTCGAAACGGGGGGTGGCACAGATACGCAGTATTTT,CASSIGPLETGGGTDTQYF
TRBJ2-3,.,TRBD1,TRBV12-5,TGTGCTATTGTACGCGTGGGACAGGGGTATTTGGATACGCAGTATTTT,CAIVRVGQGYLDTQYF
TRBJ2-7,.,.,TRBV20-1,TGCAGTGCCCCGACAGATTACGAGCAGTACTTC,CSAPTDYEQYF
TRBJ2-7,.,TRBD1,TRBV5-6,TGTGCCAGCAGAGAGTTGGGGGACAGCTTATACGAGCAGTACTTC,CASRELGDSLYEQYF
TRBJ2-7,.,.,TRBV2,TGTGCCAGCAGTGTGGAGGGGTACGAGCAGTACTTC,CASSVEGYEQYF
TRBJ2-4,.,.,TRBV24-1,TGTGCCACCAGTGATTTTAGAAGCATTCAGTACTTC,CATSDFRSIQYF
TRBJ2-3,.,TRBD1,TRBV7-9,TGTGCCAGCAGGGACAGGGAATCAGGCGCAGATACGCAGTATTTT,CASRDRESGADTQYF
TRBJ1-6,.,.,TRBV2,TGTGCCAGCAATTTCCAAAGGCCCCCAGCGAGGAATTCACCCCTCCACTTT,CASNFQRPPARNSPLHF
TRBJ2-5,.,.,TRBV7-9,TGTGCCAGCAGCTTAGGTGCCCGGGGGGAGACCCAGTACTTC,CASSLGARGETQYF
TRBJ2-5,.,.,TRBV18,TGTGCCAGCTCACCACCGGGTAGGGGCTCCGCGCGGGAGACCCAGTACTTC,CASSPPGRGSARETQYF
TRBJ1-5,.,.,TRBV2,TGTGCCAGCAGTGGGACAAATAGCAATCAGCCCCAGCATTTT,CASSGTNSNQPQHF
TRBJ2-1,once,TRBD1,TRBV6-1,TGTGCCAGCAGCCGACGGGACAGGGGGCCCAATGAGCAGTTCTTC,CASSRRDRGPNEQFF
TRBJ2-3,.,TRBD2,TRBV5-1,TGCGCCAGCAGCTCCCCCCCCGGGACTAGCGGGGGGGGTTATACGCAGTATTTT,CASSSPPGTSGGGYTQYF